This record covers a single TCR beta chain. No antigen is known for it. Stem cell-like memory, regulatory, central memory and naive CD4+ cells were sorted via CD45RO/CCR7/CD25/CD127/CD95/CD27. Each sorted fraction was over 95% pure. The sequenced template was cDNA made from the entire isolated RNA. The repertoire was sequenced with immunoSEQ multiplex PCR; TCRdb's copy has only in-frame clones and lacks some. This sample has 350,000 or so clones, with less than 20% found just once. This sample is part of a study of beta chain features in type 1 diabetes. Broader study findings: Sequencing used cDNA, and cells with high TCR expression could therefore be over-represented. A potential influence of HLA type upon TCRB rearrangement remained unresolved herein.

The CDR3 consists of 15 residues. CDR1 is SNHLY, CDR2 FYNNEI, per germline. V was pared by 5 bases and J by 1 base, with 11 bases between. The sequence was obtained from a woman aged 18-29 years in good health. This sequence joins TRBV2 and TRBJ2-2, with D possibly matching TRBD1 (5 bases). Material for sequencing was naive CD4+ T cells from blood. The CDR3 sequence: CASSPDRLNTGELFF. CDR3 DNA sequence: TGTGCCAGCAGTCCCGACAGATTGAACACCGGGGAGCTGTTTTTT.